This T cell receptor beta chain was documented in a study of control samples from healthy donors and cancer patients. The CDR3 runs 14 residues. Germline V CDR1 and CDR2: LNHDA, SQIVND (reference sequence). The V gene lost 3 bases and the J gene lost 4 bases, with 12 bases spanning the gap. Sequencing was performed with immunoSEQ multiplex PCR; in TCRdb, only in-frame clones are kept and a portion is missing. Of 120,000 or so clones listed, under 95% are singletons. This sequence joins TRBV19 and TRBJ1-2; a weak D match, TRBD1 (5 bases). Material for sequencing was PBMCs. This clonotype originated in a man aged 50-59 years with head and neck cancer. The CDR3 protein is CASSIHEGSYGYTF. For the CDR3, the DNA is TGTGCCAGTAGTATTCACGAGGGGAGCTATGGCTACACCTTC.